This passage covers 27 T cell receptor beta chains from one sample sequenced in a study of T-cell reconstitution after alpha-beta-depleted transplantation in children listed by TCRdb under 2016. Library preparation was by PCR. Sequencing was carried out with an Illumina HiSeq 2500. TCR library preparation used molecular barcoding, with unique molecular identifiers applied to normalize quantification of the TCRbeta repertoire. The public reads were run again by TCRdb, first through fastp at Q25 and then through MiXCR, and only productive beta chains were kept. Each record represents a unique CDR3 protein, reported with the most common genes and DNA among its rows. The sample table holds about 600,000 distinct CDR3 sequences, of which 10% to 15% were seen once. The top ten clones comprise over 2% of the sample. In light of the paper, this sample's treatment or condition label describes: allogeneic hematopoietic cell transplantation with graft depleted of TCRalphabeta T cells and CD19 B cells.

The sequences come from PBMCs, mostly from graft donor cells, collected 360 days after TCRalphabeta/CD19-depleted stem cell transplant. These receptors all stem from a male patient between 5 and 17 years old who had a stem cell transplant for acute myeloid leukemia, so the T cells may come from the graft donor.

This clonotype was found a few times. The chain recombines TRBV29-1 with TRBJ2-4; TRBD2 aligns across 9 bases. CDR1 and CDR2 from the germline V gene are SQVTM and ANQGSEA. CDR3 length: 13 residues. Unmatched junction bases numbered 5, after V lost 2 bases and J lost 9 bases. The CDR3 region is CSVEKAGGIIQYF. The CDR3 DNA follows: TGCAGCGTTGAAAAAGCGGGAGGTATCATTCAGTACTTC.

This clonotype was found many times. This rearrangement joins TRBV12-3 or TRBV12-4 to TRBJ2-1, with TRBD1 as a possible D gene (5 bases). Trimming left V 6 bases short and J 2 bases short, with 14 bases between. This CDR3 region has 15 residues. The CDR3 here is CASSHNGQPYNEQFF. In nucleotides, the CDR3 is TGTGCCAGCAGCCACAATGGACAACCCTACAATGAGCAGTTCTTC.

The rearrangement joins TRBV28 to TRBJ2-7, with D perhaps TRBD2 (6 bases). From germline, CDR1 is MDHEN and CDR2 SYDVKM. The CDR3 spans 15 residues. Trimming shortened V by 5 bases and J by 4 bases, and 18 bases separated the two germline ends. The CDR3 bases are TGTGCCAGCAGTCTGGGGCGGGAACCCTCATACGAGCAGTACTTC. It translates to CASSLGREPSYEQYF.

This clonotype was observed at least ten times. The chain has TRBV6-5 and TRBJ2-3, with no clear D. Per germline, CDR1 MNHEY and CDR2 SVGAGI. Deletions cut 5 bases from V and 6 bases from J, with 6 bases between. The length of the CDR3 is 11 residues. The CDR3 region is CASSQSDTQYF. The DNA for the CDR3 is TGTGCCAGCAGTCAATCTGATACGCAGTATTTT.

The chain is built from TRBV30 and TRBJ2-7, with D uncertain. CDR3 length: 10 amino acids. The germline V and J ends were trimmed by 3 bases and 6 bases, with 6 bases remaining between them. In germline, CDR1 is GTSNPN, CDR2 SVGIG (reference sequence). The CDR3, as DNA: TGTGCCTGGAGGGGCCTCGAGCAGTACTTC. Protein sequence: CAWRGLEQYF. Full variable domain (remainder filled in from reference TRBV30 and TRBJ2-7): SQTIHQWPATLVQPVGSPLSLECTVEGTSNPNLYWYRQAAGRGLQLLFYSVGIGQISSEVPQNLSASRPQDRQFILSSKKLLLSDSGFYLCAWRGLEQYFGPGTRLTVT.

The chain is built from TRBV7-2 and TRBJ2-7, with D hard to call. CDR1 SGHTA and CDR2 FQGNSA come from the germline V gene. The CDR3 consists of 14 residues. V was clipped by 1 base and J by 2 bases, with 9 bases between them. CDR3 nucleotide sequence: TGTGCCAGCAGCTTAGAGATCCCAGCCTACGAGCAGTACTTC. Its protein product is CASSLEIPAYEQYF.

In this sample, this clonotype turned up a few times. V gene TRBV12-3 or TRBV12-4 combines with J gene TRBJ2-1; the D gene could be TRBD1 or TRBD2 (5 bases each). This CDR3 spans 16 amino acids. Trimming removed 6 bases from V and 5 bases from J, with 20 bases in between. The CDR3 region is CASSRDPLRSHNEQFF. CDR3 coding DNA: TGTGCCAGCAGCCGGGACCCTTTAAGGTCCCACAATGAGCAGTTCTTC.

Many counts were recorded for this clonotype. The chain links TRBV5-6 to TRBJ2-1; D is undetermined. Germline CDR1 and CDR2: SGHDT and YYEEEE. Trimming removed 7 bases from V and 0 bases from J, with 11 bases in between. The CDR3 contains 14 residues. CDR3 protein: CASREESSYNEQFF. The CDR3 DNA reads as TGTGCCAGCCGAGAGGAGAGCTCCTACAATGAGCAGTTCTTC. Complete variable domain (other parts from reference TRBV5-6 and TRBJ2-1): DAGVTQSPTHLIKTRGQQVTLRCSPKSGHDTVSWYQQALGQGPQFIFQYYEEEERQRGNFPDRFSGHQFPNYSSELNVNALLLGDSALYLCASREESSYNEQFFGPGTRLTVL.

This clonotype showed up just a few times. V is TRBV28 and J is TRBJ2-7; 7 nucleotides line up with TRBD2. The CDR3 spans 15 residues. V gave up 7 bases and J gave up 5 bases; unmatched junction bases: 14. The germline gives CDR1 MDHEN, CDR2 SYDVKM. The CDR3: CASIRGGSVGDEQYF. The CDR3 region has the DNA TGTGCCAGCATCCGGGGAGGGTCTGTTGGCGACGAGCAGTACTTC.

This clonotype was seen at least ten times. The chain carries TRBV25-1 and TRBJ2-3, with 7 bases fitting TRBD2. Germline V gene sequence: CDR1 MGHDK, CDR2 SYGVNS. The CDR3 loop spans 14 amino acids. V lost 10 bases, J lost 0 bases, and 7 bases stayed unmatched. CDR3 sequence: CATRGGPSTDTQYF. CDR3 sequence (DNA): TGTGCCACCCGCGGGGGACCCAGCACAGATACGCAGTATTTT.

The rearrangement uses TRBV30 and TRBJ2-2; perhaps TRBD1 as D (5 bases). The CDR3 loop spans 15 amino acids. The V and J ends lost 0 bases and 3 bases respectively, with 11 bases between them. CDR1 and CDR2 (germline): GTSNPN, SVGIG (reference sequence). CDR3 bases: TGTGCCTGGAGTGTACGGAGCAGGGACACCGGGGAGCTGTTTTTT. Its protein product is CAWSVRSRDTGELFF.

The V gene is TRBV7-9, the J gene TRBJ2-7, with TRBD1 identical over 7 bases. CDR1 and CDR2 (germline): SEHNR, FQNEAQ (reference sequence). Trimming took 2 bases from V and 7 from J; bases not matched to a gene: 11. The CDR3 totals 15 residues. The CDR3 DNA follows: TGTGCCAGCAGCTTATCTGGAAGGGGGCGAGGTGAGCAGTACTTC. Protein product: CASSLSGRGRGEQYF.

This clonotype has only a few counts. Here the CDR3 DNA reads TGTGCCAGCAGCCGTGTGACGGCCGGACTGTCCTACGAGCAGTACTTC. This encodes CASSRVTAGLSYEQYF. The gene calls are TRBV5-6 and TRBJ2-7; perhaps TRBD2 as D (5 bases). This CDR3 region has 16 residues. The ends were cut back, 4 bases at V and 1 base at J, with 18 bases in the middle. CDR1 and CDR2 (germline): SGHDT, YYEEEE.

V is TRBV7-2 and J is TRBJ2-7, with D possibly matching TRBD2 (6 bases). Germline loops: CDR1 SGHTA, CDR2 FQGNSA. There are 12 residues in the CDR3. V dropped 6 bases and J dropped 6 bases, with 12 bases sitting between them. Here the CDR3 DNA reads TGTGCCAGCAGACTAGCTCCCCTCGAGCAGTACTTC. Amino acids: CASRLAPLEQYF.

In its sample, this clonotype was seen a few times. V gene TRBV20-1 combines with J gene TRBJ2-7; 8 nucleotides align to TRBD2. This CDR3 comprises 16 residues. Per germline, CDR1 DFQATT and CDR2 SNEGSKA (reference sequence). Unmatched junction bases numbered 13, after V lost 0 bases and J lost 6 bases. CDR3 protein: CSARDDGLAGYTEQYF. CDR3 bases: TGCAGTGCTAGAGATGACGGATTAGCGGGATACACCGAGCAGTACTTC.

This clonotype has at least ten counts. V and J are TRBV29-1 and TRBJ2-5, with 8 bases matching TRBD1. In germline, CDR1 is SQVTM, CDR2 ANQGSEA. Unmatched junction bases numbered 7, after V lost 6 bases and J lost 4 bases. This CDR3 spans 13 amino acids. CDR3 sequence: CSVTGAGRETQYF. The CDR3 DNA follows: TGCAGCGTGACAGGGGCGGGTCGAGAGACCCAGTACTTC.

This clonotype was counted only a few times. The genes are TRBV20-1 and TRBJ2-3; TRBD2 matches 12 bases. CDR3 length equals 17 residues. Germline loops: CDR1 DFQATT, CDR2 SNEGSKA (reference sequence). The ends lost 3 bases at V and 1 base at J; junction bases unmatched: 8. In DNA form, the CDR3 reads TGCAGTGCTAGCCGGCTAGCGGGAGGGCGGGGCACAGATACGCAGTATTTT. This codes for CSASRLAGGRGTDTQYF.

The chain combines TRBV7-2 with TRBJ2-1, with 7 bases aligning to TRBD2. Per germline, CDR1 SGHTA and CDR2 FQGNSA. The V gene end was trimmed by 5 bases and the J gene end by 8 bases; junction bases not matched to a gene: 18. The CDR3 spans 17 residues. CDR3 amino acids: CASSPRLAGVRFHEQFF. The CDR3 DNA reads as TGTGCCAGCAGCCCCCGACTTGCGGGAGTACGTTTTCATGAGCAGTTCTTC.

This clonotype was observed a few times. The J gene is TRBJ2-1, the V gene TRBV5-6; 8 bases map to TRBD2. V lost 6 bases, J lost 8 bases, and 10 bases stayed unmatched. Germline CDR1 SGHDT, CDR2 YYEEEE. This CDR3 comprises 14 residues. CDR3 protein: CASIRPGRVDEQFF. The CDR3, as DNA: TGTGCCAGCATCCGACCCGGGAGGGTTGATGAGCAGTTCTTC. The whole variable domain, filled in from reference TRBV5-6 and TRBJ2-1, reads DAGVTQSPTHLIKTRGQQVTLRCSPKSGHDTVSWYQQALGQGPQFIFQYYEEEERQRGNFPDRFSGHQFPNYSSELNVNALLLGDSALYLCASIRPGRVDEQFFGPGTRLTVL.

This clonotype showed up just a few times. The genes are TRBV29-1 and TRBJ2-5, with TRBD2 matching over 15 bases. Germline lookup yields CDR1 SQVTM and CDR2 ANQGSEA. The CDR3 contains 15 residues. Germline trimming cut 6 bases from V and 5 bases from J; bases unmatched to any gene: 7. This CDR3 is CSVKRGLAGGETQYF. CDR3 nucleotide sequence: TGCAGCGTGAAACGGGGACTAGCGGGAGGTGAGACCCAGTACTTC.

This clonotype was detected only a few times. The CDR3 region has the DNA TGTGCCAGCAGCCACACAGGGGTGGGGGAGACCCAGTACTTC. It codes for CASSHTGVGETQYF. The chain employs TRBV3-1 and TRBJ2-5, with 7 bases identical to TRBD1. Unmatched junction bases numbered 6, after V lost 3 bases and J lost 5 bases. Per the germline V gene, CDR1 is LGHDT and CDR2 is YNNKEL (reference sequence). The CDR3 is 14 residues long.

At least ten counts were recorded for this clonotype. The chain's CDR3 is CASSYRVVGNEQFF. CDR3 nucleotide sequence: TGTGCCAGCAGTTACCGCGTAGTCGGGAATGAGCAGTTCTTC. The rearrangement joins TRBV6-5 to TRBJ2-1; the D is unclear. This CDR3 has 14 residues. V lost 2 bases and J 7 bases, leaving 12 bases between the germline ends. The V gene's germline CDR1 is MNHEY and CDR2 SVGAGI.

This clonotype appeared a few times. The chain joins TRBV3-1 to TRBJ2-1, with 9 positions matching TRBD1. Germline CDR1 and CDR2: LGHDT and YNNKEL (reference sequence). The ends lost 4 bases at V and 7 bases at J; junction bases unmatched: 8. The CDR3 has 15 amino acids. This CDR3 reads CASSPAGTGINEQFF. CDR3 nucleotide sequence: TGTGCCAGCAGCCCGGCCGGGACAGGGATTAATGAGCAGTTCTTC.

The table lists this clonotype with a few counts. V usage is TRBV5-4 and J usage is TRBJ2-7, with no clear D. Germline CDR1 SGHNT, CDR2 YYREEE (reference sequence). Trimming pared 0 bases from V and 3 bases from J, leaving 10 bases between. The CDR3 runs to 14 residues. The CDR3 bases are TGTGCCAGCAGCTTGGAAGCCAGACTCTACGAGCAGTACTTC. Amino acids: CASSLEARLYEQYF.

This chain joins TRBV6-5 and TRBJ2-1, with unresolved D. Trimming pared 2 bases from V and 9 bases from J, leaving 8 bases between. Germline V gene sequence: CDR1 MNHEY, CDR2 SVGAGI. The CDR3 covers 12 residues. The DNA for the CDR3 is TGTGCCAGCAGTTACCCCGGTGGTGAGCAGTTCTTC. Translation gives CASSYPGGEQFF.

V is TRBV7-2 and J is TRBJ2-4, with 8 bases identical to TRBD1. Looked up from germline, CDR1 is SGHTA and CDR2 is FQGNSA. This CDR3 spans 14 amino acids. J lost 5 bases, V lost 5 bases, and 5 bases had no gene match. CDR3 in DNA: TGTGCCAGCAGCCTGACAGGGGTTGAAAACATTCAGTACTTC. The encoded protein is CASSLTGVENIQYF.

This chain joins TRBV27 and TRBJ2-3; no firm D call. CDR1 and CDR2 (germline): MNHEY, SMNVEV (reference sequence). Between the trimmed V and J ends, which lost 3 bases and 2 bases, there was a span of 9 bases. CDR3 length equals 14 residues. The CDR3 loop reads CASSFSRLTDTQYF. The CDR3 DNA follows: TGTGCCAGCAGTTTTTCCCGACTCACAGATACGCAGTATTTT.